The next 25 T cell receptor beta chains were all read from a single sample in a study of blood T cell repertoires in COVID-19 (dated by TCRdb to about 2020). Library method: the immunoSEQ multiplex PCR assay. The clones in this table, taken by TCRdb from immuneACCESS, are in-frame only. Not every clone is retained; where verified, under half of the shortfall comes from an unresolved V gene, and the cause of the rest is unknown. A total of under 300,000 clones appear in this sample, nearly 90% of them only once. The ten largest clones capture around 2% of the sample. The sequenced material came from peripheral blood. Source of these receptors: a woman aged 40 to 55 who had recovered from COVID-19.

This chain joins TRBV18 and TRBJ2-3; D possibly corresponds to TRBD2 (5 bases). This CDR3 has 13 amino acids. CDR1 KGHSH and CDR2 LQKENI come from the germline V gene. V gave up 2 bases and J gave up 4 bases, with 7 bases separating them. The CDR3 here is CASSPREPDTQYF. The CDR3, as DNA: TGTGCCAGCTCACCAAGGGAGCCAGATACGCAGTATTTT.

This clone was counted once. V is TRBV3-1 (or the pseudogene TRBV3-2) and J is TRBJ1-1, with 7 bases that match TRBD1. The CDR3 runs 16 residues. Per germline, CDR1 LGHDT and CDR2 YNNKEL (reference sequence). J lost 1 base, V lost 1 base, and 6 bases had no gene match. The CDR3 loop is CASSQVTGLGNTEAFF. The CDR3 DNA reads TGTGCCAGCAGCCAAGTGACAGGGCTGGGGAACACTGAAGCTTTCTTT.

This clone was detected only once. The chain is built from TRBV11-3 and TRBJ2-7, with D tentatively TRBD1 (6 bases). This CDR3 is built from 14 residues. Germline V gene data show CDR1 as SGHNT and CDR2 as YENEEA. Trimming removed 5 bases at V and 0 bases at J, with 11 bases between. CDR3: CASSPRTASYEQYF. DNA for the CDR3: TGTGCCAGCAGCCCGAGGACAGCCTCCTACGAGCAGTACTTC.

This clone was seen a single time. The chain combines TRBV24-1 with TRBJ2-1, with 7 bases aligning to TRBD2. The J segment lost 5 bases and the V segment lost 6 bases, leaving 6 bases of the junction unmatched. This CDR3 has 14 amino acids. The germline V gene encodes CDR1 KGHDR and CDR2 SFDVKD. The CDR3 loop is CATSRAGRDNEQFF. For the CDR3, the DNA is TGTGCCACCAGTCGGGCAGGGAGGGACAATGAGCAGTTCTTC.

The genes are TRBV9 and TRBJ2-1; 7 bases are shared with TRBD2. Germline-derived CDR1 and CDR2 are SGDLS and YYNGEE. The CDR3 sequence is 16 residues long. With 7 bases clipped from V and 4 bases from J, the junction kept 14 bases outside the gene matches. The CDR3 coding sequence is TGTGCCAGCGGAGCTGATCCTAGCGGATTTTACAATGAGCAGTTCTTC. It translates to CASGADPSGFYNEQFF. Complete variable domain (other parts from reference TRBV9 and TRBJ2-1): DSGVTQTPKHLITATGQRVTLRCSPRSGDLSVYWYQQSLDQGLQFLIQYYNGEERAKGNILERFSAQQFPDLHSELNLSSLELGDSALYFCASGADPSGFYNEQFFGPGTRLTVL.

CDR3 sequence: CASSLATTSVGTDTQYF. As DNA, the CDR3 is TGTGCCAGCAGCTTGGCCACTACTAGCGTAGGCACAGATACGCAGTATTTT. The chain combines TRBV5-4 with TRBJ2-3, with 7 bases aligning to TRBD2. CDR1 and CDR2 (germline): SGHNT, YYREEE (reference sequence). V was clipped by 0 bases and J by 1 base; unmatched bases: 8. This CDR3 region has 17 residues.

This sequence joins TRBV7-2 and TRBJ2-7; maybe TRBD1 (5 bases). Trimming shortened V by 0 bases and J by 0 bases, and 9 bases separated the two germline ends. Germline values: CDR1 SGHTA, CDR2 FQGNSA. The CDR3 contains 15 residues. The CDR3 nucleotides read TGTGCCAGCAGCTTAGCTACAGGACCCTCCTACGAGCAGTACTTC. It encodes CASSLATGPSYEQYF.

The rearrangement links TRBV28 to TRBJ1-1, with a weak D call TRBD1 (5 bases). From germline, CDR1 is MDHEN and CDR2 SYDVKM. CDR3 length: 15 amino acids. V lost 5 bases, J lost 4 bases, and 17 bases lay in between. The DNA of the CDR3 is TGTGCCAGCAGTCCCTTAGGGGCGCAGGGCACTGAAGCTTTCTTT. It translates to CASSPLGAQGTEAFF.

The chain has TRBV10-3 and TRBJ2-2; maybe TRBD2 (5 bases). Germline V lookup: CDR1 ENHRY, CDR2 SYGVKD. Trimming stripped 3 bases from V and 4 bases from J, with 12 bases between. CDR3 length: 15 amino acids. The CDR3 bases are TGTGCCATCAGTGAAGAGGGCATTTTCACCGGGGAGCTGTTTTTT. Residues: CAISEEGIFTGELFF.

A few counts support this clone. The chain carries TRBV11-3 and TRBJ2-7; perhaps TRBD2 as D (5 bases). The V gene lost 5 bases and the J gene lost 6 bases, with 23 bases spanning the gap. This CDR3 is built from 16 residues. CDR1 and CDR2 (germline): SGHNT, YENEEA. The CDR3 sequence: CASSLTRRESCIEQYF. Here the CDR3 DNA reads TGTGCCAGCAGCCTTACCCGACGGGAATCCTGCATCGAGCAGTACTTC.

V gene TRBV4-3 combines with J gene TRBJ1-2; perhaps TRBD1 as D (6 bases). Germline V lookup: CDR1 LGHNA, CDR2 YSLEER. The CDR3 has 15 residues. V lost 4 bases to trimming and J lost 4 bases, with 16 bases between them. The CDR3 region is CASSPDRRASYGYTF. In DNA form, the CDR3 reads TGCGCCAGCAGCCCAGACAGGAGGGCGTCCTATGGCTACACCTTC.

CDR3 in amino acids: CASSVRDSAYEQYF. CDR3 DNA: TGTGCCAGTAGTGTAAGGGACAGTGCCTACGAGCAGTACTTC. The rearrangement uses TRBV19 and TRBJ2-7, with TRBD1 matching over 7 bases. V lost 5 bases, J lost 2 bases, and 6 bases stayed unmatched. CDR3 size: 14 residues. CDR1 is LNHDA and CDR2 is SQIVND in the germline V gene (reference sequence).

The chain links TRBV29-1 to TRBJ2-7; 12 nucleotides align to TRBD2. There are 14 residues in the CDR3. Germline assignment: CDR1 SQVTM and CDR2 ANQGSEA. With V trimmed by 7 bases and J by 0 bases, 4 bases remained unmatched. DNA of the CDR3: TGCAGCGGAATACTAGCGGGGGGCTCCTACGAGCAGTACTTC. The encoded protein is CSGILAGGSYEQYF.

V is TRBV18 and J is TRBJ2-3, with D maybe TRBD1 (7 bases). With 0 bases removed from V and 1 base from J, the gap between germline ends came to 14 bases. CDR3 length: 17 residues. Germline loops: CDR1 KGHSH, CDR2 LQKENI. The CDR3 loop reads CASSPPSGGQRTDTQYF. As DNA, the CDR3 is TGTGCCAGCTCACCACCGTCCGGGGGACAGCGCACAGATACGCAGTATTTT.

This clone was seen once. CDR3 coding DNA: TGTGCCAGCTCAAACCCGGGACAGATGAACACCGGGGAGCTGTTTTTT. This translates into CASSNPGQMNTGELFF. The J gene is TRBJ2-2, the V gene TRBV18, with TRBD1 matching over 7 bases. From germline, CDR1 is KGHSH and CDR2 LQKENI. Trimming took 5 bases from V and 1 from J; bases not matched to a gene: 7. The CDR3 is made up of 16 amino acids.

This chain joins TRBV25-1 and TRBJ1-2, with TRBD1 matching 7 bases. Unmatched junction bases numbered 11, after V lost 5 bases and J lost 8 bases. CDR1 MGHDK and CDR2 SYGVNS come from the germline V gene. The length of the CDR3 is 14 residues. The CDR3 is CASSPLHRGNGYTF. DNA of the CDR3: TGTGCCAGCAGTCCTTTACACAGGGGCAACGGCTACACCTTC.

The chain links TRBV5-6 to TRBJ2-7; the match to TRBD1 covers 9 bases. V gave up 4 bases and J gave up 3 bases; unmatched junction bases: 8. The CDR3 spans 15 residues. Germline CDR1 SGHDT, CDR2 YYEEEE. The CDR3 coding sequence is TGTGCCAGCAGCCAGACAGGGGGGAAATACTACGAGCAGTACTTC. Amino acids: CASSQTGGKYYEQYF.

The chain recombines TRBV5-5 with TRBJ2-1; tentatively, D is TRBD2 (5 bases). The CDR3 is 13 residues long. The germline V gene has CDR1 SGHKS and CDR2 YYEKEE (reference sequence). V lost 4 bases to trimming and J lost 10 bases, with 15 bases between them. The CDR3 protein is CASSLTSTTEQFF. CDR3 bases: TGTGCCAGCAGCCTAACTAGTACTACAGAGCAGTTCTTC.

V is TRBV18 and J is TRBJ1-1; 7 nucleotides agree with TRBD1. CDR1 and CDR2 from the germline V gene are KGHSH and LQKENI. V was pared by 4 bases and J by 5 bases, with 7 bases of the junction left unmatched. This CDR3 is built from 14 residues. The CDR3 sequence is CASSRTGEWTEAFF. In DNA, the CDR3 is TGTGCCAGCTCACGTACAGGGGAATGGACTGAAGCTTTCTTT.

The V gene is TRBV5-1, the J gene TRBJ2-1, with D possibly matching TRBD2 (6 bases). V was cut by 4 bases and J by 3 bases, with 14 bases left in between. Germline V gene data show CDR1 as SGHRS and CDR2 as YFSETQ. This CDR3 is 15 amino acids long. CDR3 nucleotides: TGCGCCAGCAGCATTTTTAGCGGTCACTACAATGAGCAGTTCTTC. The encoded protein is CASSIFSGHYNEQFF.

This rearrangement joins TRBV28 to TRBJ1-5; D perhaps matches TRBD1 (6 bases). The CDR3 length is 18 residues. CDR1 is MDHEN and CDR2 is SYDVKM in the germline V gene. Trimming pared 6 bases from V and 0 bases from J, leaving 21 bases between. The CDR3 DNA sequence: TGTGCCAGCAGCCTGCGGGGGGCAGAATCTTATAGCAATCAGCCCCAGCATTTT. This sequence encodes CASSLRGAESYSNQPQHF.

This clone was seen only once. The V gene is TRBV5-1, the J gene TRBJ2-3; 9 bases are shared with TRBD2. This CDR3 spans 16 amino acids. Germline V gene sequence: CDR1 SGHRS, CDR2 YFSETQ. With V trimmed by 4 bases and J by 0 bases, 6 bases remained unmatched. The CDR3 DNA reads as TGCGCCAGCAGCCAAATAGCGGGGGTTAGCACAGATACGCAGTATTTT. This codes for CASSQIAGVSTDTQYF.

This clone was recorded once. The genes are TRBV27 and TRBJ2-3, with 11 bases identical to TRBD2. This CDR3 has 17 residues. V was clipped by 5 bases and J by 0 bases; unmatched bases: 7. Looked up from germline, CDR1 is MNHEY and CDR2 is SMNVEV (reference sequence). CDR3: CASSPRLAGTSTDTQYF. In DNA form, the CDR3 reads TGTGCCAGCAGTCCTCGACTAGCGGGGACTAGCACAGATACGCAGTATTTT.

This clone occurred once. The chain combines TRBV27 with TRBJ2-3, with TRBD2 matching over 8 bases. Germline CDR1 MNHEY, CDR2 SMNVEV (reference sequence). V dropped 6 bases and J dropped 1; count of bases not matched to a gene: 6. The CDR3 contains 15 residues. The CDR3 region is CASRTGGSRTDTQYF. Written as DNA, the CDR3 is TGTGCCAGCAGAACGGGGGGGTCCCGCACAGATACGCAGTATTTT.

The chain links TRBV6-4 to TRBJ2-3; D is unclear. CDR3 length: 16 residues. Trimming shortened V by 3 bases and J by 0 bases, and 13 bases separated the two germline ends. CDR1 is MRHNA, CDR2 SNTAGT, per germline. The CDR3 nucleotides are TGTGCCAGCAGTGATCGGCCGGGTTCTAGCACAGATACGCAGTATTTT. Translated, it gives CASSDRPGSSTDTQYF.